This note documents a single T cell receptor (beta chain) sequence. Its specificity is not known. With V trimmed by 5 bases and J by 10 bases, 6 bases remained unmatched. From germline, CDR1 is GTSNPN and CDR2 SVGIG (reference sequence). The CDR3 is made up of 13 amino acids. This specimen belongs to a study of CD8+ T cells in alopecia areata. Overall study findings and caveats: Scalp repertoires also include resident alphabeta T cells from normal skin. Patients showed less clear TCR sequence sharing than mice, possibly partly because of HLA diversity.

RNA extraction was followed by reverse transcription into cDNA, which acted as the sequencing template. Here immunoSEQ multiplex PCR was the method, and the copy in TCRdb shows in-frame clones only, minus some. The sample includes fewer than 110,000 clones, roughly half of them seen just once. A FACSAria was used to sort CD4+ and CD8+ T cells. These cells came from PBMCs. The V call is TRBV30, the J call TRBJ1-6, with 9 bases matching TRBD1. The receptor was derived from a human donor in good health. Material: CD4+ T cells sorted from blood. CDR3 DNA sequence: TGTGCCTGGCAGGGACAGGGCATGTCACCCCTCCACTTT. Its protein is CAWQGQGMSPLHF.